The source of this T cell receptor beta chain is a study of low-dose radiotherapy and immunotherapy resistance in tumors. Study information: Per fraction, Cohort 2 was given 1 Gy every two weeks, accumulating a total of 13 Gy over 26 weeks. Cyclophosphamide infusions of 200 mg/m2 came every two weeks, one day before radiation-immunotherapy. Aspirin 300 mg was given orally each day for four cycles from cycle 1 day 1.

Donors, who were enrolled in a single-arm phase I dose-escalation trial, received nivolumab, ipilimumab, aspirin, low-dose cyclophosphamide and low-dose radiotherapy. CDR3 length: 15 amino acids. Primers used for first-strand cDNA, a TRAV- and TRBV-specific set, covered both alpha and beta chains. Using a constant-region primer together with a V-primer adapter, TCRs were subjected to approximately 20 PCR cycles of amplification. MiXCR, run by TCRdb on the reads, gives a single entry per CDR3 protein. The repertoire holds around 14,000 distinct CDR3 sequences, with 40% to 60% as singletons. The sequence was collected from a human donor with advanced metastatic prostate, ovarian, gallbladder or colorectal cancer (not recorded which). This table probably holds off-target reads from a library built for another chain. The chain links TRBV21-1 to TRBJ2-2; the table assigns TRBD1, which was not confirmed against the DNA. TRBV21-1 is a recognized pseudogene. As DNA, the CDR3 is TGTGCCTCTTACCGGGGGGGCTTTAACACCGGGGAGCTGTTTTTT. Its translation: CASYRGGFNTGELFF.